This T cell receptor beta chain is from a study of long-term antiretroviral therapy in people with HIV. In the study overall: The earliest samples came about a decade before the 2015 immediate-ART recommendation. General observations from the study: Increased diversity was seen after ART, yet it remained lower than in transplant donor controls.

The CDR3 has 13 amino acids. V lost 1 base and J lost 1, with 4 bases in between. CDR1 is MGHRA and CDR2 is YSYEKL in the germline V gene. Notes on this clone: Its antigen is unidentified.

Researchers report immunoSEQ v3.0 was run at survey level. The data were produced by immunoSEQ multiplex PCR, yet TCRdb's version contains in-frame clones alone and is incomplete. The top ten hold approximately 9.6% of the sample, which has around 18,000 clones, around 91% seen once. At minimum, one pre-ART and two post-ART PBMC samples were obtained from each donor. Samples held 1-10 million cryopreserved PBMC before DNA extraction. Sequenced material: unsorted PBMCs, taken 4.2 years after starting antiretroviral therapy. This sequence was found in a man in his forties or fifties with HIV. The chain is built from TRBV4-1 and TRBJ1-1; D ambiguous. The CDR3 loop reads CASSQAGNTEAFF. DNA for the CDR3: TGCGCCAGCAGCCAAGCAGGGAACACTGAAGCTTTCTTT.